These T cell receptor beta chains were read from a single sample in a study of shared clonotypes between healthy human individuals. Here immunoSEQ multiplex PCR was the method, and the copy in TCRdb shows in-frame clones only, minus some. The sample includes about 470,000 clones, about 85% of them seen just once. Input material: PBMCs. These receptors were taken from a woman in her 40s in good health. Some clones in this sample may be carry-over from other donors' samples. Each CDR3 is given with its conserved first and last residue. Fields, in order: CDR3 protein, V gene, D gene, J gene. A D gene is named only where the DNA matches it firmly.

CDR3aa: CASSLRGDGSYEQYF
v_gene: TRBV5-1
d_gene: -
j_gene: TRBJ2-7

CDR3aa: CASSLEGREGLGELFF
v_gene: TRBV7-8
d_gene: TRBD2
j_gene: TRBJ2-2

CDR3aa: CASSLGLIENNEQFF
v_gene: TRBV7-8
d_gene: -
j_gene: TRBJ2-1

CDR3aa: CASSLRGRDTGELFF
v_gene: TRBV27
d_gene: -
j_gene: TRBJ2-2

CDR3aa: CASSWTSGRGGGTQYF
v_gene: TRBV7-6
d_gene: TRBD2
j_gene: TRBJ2-3

CDR3aa: CASSPPDNYGYTF
v_gene: TRBV18
d_gene: -
j_gene: TRBJ1-2

CDR3aa: CASSLSWDRSGNTIYF
v_gene: TRBV14
d_gene: -
j_gene: TRBJ1-3

CDR3aa: CASSLGPPKNYEQYF
v_gene: TRBV5-4
d_gene: -
j_gene: TRBJ2-7

CDR3aa: CASSPQGARETQYF
v_gene: TRBV5-1
d_gene: TRBD1
j_gene: TRBJ2-5

CDR3aa: CASSLGSHKVDTQYF
v_gene: TRBV7-9
d_gene: -
j_gene: TRBJ2-3

CDR3aa: CASSLGTSGRFQETQYF
v_gene: TRBV7-6
d_gene: TRBD2
j_gene: TRBJ2-5

CDR3aa: CASSDGWDRGLTEAFF
v_gene: TRBV2
d_gene: TRBD1
j_gene: TRBJ1-1

CDR3aa: CASSPPGQLPSYEQYF
v_gene: TRBV28
d_gene: -
j_gene: TRBJ2-7